Below, 6 T cell receptor beta chains from the same sample are listed, as sequenced in a study of blood T cell repertoires in COVID-19. Produced via immunoSEQ multiplex PCR; TCRdb's table is partial and in-frame only. The sample lists some 180,000 clones, roughly 80% occurring once. The sample consisted of peripheral blood. Source of these receptors: a man between 65 and 80 years old with active or convalescent COVID-19.

The genes are TRBV5-1 and TRBJ2-7, with TRBD1 identical over 7 bases. The CDR3 length is 14 residues. CDR1 is SGHRS and CDR2 is YFSETQ in the germline V gene. V gave up 4 bases and J gave up 7 bases; unmatched junction bases: 11. In DNA, the CDR3 is TGCGCCAGCAGCCGTGGGGGAAGGGGGCAGGAGCAGTACTTC. Its protein is CASSRGGRGQEQYF.

The genes are TRBV7-2 and TRBJ2-5, with D unresolved. The V end lost 7 bases, the J end lost 1 base, and 16 bases lay between the germline ends. In germline, CDR1 is SGHTA, CDR2 FQGNSA. This CDR3 has 15 residues. CDR3 loop: CASTPPMGTQETQYF. CDR3 DNA sequence: TGTGCCAGCACTCCCCCGATGGGCACCCAAGAGACCCAGTACTTC.

The chain joins TRBV6-4 to TRBJ1-1; 8 nucleotides match TRBD1. Trimming cost V 6 bases and J 3 bases; bases outside gene matches: 3. Per the germline V gene, CDR1 is MRHNA and CDR2 is SNTAGT. This CDR3 has 13 amino acids. CDR3 sequence: CASRAQGDTEAFF. CDR3 bases: TGTGCCAGCAGGGCACAGGGGGACACTGAAGCTTTCTTT.

V and J are TRBV3-1 (or the pseudogene TRBV3-2) and TRBJ2-7; maybe TRBD1 (6 bases). Germline V CDR1 and CDR2: LGHDT, YNNKEL (reference sequence). The CDR3 consists of 14 residues. V lost 5 bases, J lost 6 bases, and 17 bases lay in between. The CDR3 region has the DNA TGTGCCAGCAGCTCCCGGGACACCGCCGGCGAGCAGTACTTC. Protein product: CASSSRDTAGEQYF.

This chain connects TRBV28 to TRBJ1-5, with D uncertain. The ends were cut back, 6 bases at V and 5 bases at J, with 14 bases in the middle. Per germline, CDR1 MDHEN and CDR2 SYDVKM. This CDR3 spans 14 amino acids. The CDR3 DNA reads TGTGCCAGCAGCCTGGGCCTGAGCCATCAGCCCCAGCATTTT. Translation: CASSLGLSHQPQHF.

J is TRBJ1-6 and V is TRBV19, with 11 nucleotides matching TRBD1. V dropped 6 bases and J dropped 10; count of bases not matched to a gene: 14. In germline, CDR1 is LNHDA, CDR2 SQIVND (reference sequence). The CDR3 consists of 17 residues. The CDR3 here is CASSPGTGGFNYSPLHF. The DNA of the CDR3 is TGTGCCAGTAGCCCCGGGACAGGGGGTTTTAACTACTCACCCCTCCACTTT.